This TCR beta chain was recorded in a study of OX40 agonist ivuxolimab in advanced cancers. Overall study: Ivuxolimab, an agonist antibody against OX40 (CD134), was given to patients.

Findings of the study overall: Researchers did not establish what antigens the expanded peripheral T cells target. Researchers report that CD8+ T cells had, on average, more expanded clones than CD4+.

With respect to this clone: Its antigen is undetermined.

Assay used: immunoSEQ multiplex PCR; TCRdb lists only in-frame clones, some missing. This sample has about 79,000 clones; 85% to 95% occur once, and the top ten carry 11%. The sequencing here drew on CD4+ or CD8+ T cells sorted from blood, taken in a trial of the OX40 agonist ivuxolimab. This TCR was sampled from an adult with an advanced solid tumor such as melanoma, head and neck, liver or kidney cancer.

The CDR3 here is CASSQAGGLSGANVLTF. The CDR3, as DNA: TGTGCCAGCAGCCAAGCGGGGGGACTCTCTGGGGCCAACGTCCTGACTTTC. V usage is TRBV14 and J usage is TRBJ2-6; 7 bases line up with TRBD2. Germline CDR1 is SGHDN and CDR2 is FVKESK. This CDR3 comprises 17 residues. The J segment lost 0 bases and the V segment lost 1 base, leaving 3 bases of the junction unmatched.